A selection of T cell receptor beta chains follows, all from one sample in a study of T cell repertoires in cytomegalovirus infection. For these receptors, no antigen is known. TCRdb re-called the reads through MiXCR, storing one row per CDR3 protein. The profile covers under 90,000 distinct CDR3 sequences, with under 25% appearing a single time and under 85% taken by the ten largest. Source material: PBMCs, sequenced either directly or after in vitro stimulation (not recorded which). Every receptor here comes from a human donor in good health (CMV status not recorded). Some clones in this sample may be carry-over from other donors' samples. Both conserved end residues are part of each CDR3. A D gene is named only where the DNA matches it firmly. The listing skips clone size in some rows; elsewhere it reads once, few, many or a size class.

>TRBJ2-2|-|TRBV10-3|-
CATAETSNTGELFF
TGTGCCACCGCCGAGACTAGTAACACCGGGGAGCTGTTTTTT
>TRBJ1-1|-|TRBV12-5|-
CASGLEGGTEAFF
TGTGCTAGTGGTTTGGAAGGTGGCACTGAAGCTTTCTTT
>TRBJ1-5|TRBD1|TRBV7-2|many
CASSLVRQGESGNQPQHF
TGTGCCAGCAGCTTAGTGAGACAGGGCGAATCTGGCAATCAGCCCCAGCATTTT
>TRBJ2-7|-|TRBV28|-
CASSGPSYEQYF
TGTGCCAGCAGTGGTCCTAGCTACGAGCAGTACTTC
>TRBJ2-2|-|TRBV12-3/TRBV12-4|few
CASSLLGGTGELFF
TGTGCCAGCAGTTTATTAGGGGGCACCGGGGAGCTGTTTTTT
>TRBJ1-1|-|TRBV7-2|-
CASSLVGSRAFF
TGTGCCAGCAGCTTAGTGGGGTCGAGGGCTTTCTTT
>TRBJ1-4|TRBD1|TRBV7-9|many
CASSSTDRGYDEKLFF
TGTGCCAGCAGCTCAACCGACAGGGGGTACGATGAAAAACTGTTTTTT
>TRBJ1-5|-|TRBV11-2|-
CASSLTLMSTGNQPQHF
TGTGCCAGCAGCTTAACCTTAATGTCGACGGGCAATCAGCCCCAGCATTTT
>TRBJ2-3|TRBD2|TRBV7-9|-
CASSLAGPAGGTDTQYF
TGTGCCAGCAGCTTAGCGGGTCCAGCGGGAGGCACAGATACGCAGTATTTT
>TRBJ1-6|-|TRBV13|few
CASSLVAGRGSYNSPLHF
TGTGCCAGCAGCTTAGTAGCCGGCCGGGGGTCCTATAATTCACCCCTCCACTTT
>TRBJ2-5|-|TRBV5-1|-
CASWRNQETQYF
TGCGCCAGCTGGCGGAATCAAGAGACCCAGTACTTC
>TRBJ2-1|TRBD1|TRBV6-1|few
CASSQGGGEQFF
TGTGCCAGCAGTCAAGGGGGCGGTGAGCAGTTCTTC
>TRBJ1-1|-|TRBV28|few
CASSWGGRGTEAFF
TGTGCCAGCAGTTGGGGGGGGCGCGGCACTGAAGCTTTCTTT
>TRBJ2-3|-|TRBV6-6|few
CASSYSEGGTDTQYF
TGTGCCAGCAGTTACTCGGAAGGGGGGACAGATACGCAGTATTTT
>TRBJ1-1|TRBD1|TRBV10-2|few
CASRDRVGTEAFF
TGCGCCAGCAGGGACAGGGTGGGCACTGAAGCTTTCTTT
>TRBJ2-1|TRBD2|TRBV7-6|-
CASSLRVSGLAGYNEQFF
TGTGCCAGCAGCTTAAGGGTCTCAGGACTAGCGGGATACAATGAGCAGTTCTTC
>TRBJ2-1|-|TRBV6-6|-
CASTSDIHNEQFF
TGTGCCAGCACCTCAGACATCCACAATGAGCAGTTCTTC
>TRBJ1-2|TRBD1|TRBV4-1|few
CASSTRQGFIYGYTF
TGCGCCAGCAGCACTCGACAGGGTTTTATCTATGGCTACACCTTC
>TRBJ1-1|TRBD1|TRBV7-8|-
CASSFQGANTEAFF
TGTGCCAGCAGCTTTCAGGGGGCCAACACTGAAGCTTTCTTT
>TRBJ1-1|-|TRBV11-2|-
CASSLDRGGTEAFF
TGTGCCAGCAGCTTAGATCGGGGTGGCACTGAAGCTTTCTTT
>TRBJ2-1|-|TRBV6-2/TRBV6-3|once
CASSPAQRRYNEQFF
TGTGCCAGCAGTCCCGCCCAGCGGAGGTACAATGAGCAGTTCTTC
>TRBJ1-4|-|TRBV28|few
CASSPGGRGEKLFF
TGTGCCAGCAGCCCCGGGGGAAGGGGTGAAAAACTGTTTTTT
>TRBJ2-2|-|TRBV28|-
CASSLWNGELFF
TGTGCCAGCAGTTTATGGAACGGGGAGCTGTTTTTT
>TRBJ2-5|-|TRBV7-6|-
CASSAANIGAETQYF
TGTGCCAGCAGCGCGGCGAACATTGGGGCAGAGACCCAGTACTTC
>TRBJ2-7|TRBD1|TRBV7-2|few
CASSQGGQGLYEQYF
TGTGCCAGCAGCCAGGGGGGACAGGGACTCTACGAGCAGTACTTC
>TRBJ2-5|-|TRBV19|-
CASSMTQGRRETQYF
TGTGCCAGTAGTATGACCCAGGGGAGGCGAGAGACCCAGTACTTC
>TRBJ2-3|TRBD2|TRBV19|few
CAASKRGITDTQYF
TGTGCCGCATCCAAGCGGGGCATCACAGATACGCAGTATTTT
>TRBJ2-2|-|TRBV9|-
CASSVDPLGRTGELFF
TGTGCCAGCAGCGTAGACCCCCTAGGACGTACCGGGGAGCTGTTTTTT
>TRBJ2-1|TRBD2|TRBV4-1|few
CASSPHSTSGHSYNEQFF
TGCGCCAGCAGCCCACATTCGACTAGCGGCCACTCCTACAATGAGCAGTTCTTC
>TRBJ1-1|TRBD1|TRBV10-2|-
CASRGGDREAEAFF
TGCGCCAGCAGAGGGGGGGACAGGGAAGCTGAAGCTTTCTTT
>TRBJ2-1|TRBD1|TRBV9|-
CASSVDRGLSPSYNEQFF
TGTGCCAGCAGCGTAGACAGGGGGCTCTCCCCCTCCTACAATGAGCAGTTCTTC
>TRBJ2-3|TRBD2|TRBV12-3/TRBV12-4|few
CASGVAGGIDTQYF
TGTGCCAGCGGAGTAGCGGGAGGAATAGATACGCAGTATTTT
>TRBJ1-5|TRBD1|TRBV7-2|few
CASSRTGASNQPQHF
TGTGCCAGCAGCCGGACAGGGGCTAGCAATCAGCCCCAGCATTTT
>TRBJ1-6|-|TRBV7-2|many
CASSWGSNNSPLHF
TGTGCCAGCAGCTGGGGATCAAATAATTCACCCCTCCACTTT
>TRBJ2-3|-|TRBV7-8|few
CASSTPRGGDRTDTQYF
TGTGCCAGCAGCACACCGAGGGGCGGGGACCGCACAGATACGCAGTATTTT
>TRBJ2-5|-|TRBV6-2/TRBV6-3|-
CASSFGTQTTQYF
TGTGCCAGCAGTTTTGGGACCCAGACCACCCAGTACTTC
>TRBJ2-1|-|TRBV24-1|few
CATSRPNNEQFF
TGTGCCACCAGTCGACCCAACAATGAGCAGTTCTTC
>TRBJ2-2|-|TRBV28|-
CASSFRFTGELFF
TGTGCCAGCAGTTTTCGGTTCACCGGGGAGCTGTTTTTT
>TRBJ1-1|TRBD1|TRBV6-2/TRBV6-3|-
CASSLPQGGIPEAFF
TGTGCCAGCAGTTTACCACAGGGGGGGATTCCGGAAGCTTTCTTT
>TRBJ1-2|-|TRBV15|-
CATSRDINYGFTF
TGTGCCACCAGCAGAGATATTAACTATGGCTTCACCTTC
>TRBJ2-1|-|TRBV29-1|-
CSVLTLLNEQFF
TGCAGCGTTCTGACCCTTTTGAATGAGCAGTTCTTC
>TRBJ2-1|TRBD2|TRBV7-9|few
CASSLGGVAGYNEQFF
TGTGCCAGCAGCTTAGGGGGGGTAGCGGGGTACAATGAGCAGTTCTTC
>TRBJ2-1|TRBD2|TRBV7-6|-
CASSLDGGGDQQFF
TGTGCCAGCAGCTTGGATGGGGGGGGAGATCAGCAGTTCTTC
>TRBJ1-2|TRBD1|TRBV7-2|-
CASSLLTGGKGGYTF
TGTGCCAGCAGCTTATTGACAGGGGGGAAGGGAGGCTACACCTTC
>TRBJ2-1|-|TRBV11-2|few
CASSLGGWDSRSNEQFF
TGTGCCAGCAGCTTGGGGGGATGGGACTCCCGGAGCAATGAGCAGTTCTTC
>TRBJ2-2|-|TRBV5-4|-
CASSPGRNTGELFF
TGTGCCAGCAGCCCAGGGCGGAACACCGGGGAGCTGTTTTTT
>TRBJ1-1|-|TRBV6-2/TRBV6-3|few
CASRTDTEAFF
TGTGCCAGCAGGACTGACACTGAAGCTTTCTTT
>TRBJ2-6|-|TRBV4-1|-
CASSRGSLSSGANVLTF
TGCGCCAGCAGTCGGGGCAGCCTCAGCTCTGGGGCCAACGTCCTGACTTTC
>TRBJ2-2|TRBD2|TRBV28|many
CASSLFRVWREDPTGELFF
TGTGCCAGCAGTTTATTTCGGGTGTGGCGGGAGGACCCCACCGGGGAGCTGTTTTTT
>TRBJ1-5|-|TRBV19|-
CASSIVFGGDQPQHF
TGTGCCAGTAGTATAGTCTTCGGGGGGGATCAGCCCCAGCATTTT
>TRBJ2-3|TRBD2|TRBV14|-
CASSQTPVASGRRDTQYF
TGTGCCAGCAGCCAAACCCCGGTGGCTAGCGGGAGAAGGGATACGCAGTATTTT
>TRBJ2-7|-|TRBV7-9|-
CASSPRMGTVPRYEQYF
TGTGCCAGCAGCCCCAGGATGGGAACCGTACCCCGCTACGAGCAGTACTTC
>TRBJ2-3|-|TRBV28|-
CASSSPKGALAPDTQYF
TGTGCCAGCAGTTCACCCAAAGGGGCCCTCGCCCCAGATACGCAGTATTTT
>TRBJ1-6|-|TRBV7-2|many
CASSLVGTPNSPLHF
TGTGCCAGCAGCTTAGTGGGGACCCCTAATTCACCCCTCCACTTT
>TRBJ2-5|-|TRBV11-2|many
CASSLGNMGGYETQYF
TGTGCCAGCAGCTTGGGAAACATGGGGGGCTATGAGACCCAGTACTTC
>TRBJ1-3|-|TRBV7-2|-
CASSIPGFGNTIYF
TGTGCCAGCAGTATACCAGGGTTTGGAAACACCATATATTTT
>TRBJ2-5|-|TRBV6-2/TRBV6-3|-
CASSQGGTQYF
TGTGCCAGCAGCCAGGGAGGGACCCAGTACTTC